This paragraph covers one T cell receptor beta chain sequence. Its antigen is currently unknown. The sample is drawn from a study of shared clonotypes between healthy human individuals. Study-wide background: There were three CD4 naive, three CD4 memory, two CD8 naive and one CD8 memory plates per donor. Study-wide results and limits: Around 5% was the fraction of naive CD4 clonotypes found shared across a few donors. The represented genetic and exposure-history diversity was limited by the small number of donors.

TCRdb keeps only in-frame clones here, not all; method: immunoSEQ multiplex PCR. The sample yields nearly 600,000 clones, 95% seen once. Losses at the gene ends were 4 bases for V and 0 bases for J; bases not matched to a gene: 5. The length of the CDR3 is 18 residues. CDR1 and CDR2 (germline): SGHRS, YFSETQ. Selected positively for CCR7 and CD45RO-negative, naive CD8 cells excluded terminally differentiated effector memory CD45RA+ cells. Donors, healthy HIV-negative adults, lacked recent acute infections or vaccinations. Sequenced material: naive CD8+ T cells sorted from blood. This sequence joins TRBV5-1 and TRBJ2-2; 14 bases agree with TRBD2. The TCR was taken from a woman aged 25 to 39 in good health. CDR3 in DNA: TGCGCCAGCAGCCCCGGACTAGCGGGAGGACCGAACACCGGGGAGCTGTTTTTT. It yields the protein CASSPGLAGGPNTGELFF.